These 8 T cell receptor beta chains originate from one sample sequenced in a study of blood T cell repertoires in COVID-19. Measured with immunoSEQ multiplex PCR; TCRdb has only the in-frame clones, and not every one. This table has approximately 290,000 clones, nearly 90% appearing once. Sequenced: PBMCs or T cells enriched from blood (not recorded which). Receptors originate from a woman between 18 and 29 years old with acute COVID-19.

For the CDR3, the DNA is TGTGCCAGCAGCCATAGGGACAGACCCAAAGGTGGCTACACCTTC. Protein product: CASSHRDRPKGGYTF. This rearrangement joins TRBV3-1 (or the pseudogene TRBV3-2) to TRBJ1-2; 7 nucleotides line up with TRBD1. The CDR3 covers 15 residues. CDR1 is LGHDT and CDR2 is YNNKEL in the germline V gene (reference sequence). V gave up 3 bases and J gave up 7 bases; unmatched junction bases: 11.

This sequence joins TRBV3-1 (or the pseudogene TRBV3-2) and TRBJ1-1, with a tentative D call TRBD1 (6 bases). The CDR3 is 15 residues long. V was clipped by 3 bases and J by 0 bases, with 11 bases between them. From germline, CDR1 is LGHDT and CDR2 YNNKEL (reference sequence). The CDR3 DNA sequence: TGTGCCAGCAGCCATTTGGGACACCTGAACACTGAAGCTTTCTTT. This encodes CASSHLGHLNTEAFF.

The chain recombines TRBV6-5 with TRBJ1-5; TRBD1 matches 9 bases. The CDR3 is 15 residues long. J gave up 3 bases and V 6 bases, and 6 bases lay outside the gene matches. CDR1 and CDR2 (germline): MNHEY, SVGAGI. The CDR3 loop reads CASSGTGLVNQPQHF. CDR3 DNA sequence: TGTGCCAGCAGCGGGACAGGGTTGGTCAATCAGCCCCAGCATTTT.

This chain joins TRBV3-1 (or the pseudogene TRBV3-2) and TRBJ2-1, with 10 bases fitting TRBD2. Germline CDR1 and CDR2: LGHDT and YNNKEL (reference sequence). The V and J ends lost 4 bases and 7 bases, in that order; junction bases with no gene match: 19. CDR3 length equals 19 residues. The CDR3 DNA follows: TGTGCCAGCAGCCGCCATCTAGCGGGAGAAGTGGGGCTGAGGAATGAGCAGTTCTTC. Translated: CASSRHLAGEVGLRNEQFF.

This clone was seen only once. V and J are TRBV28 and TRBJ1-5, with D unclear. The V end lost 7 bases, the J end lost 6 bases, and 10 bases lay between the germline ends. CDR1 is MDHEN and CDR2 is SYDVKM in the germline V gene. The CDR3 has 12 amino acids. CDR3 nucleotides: TGTGCCAGCACCTTAGATGGTCAGCCCCAGCATTTT. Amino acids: CASTLDGQPQHF.

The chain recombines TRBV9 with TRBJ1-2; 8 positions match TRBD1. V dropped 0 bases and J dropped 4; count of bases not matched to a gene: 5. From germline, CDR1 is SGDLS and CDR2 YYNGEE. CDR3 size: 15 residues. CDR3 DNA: TGTGCCAGCAGCGTAGGTCCGGGGACAGGCTATGGCTACACCTTC. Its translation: CASSVGPGTGYGYTF. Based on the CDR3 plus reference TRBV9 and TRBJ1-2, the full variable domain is DSGVTQTPKHLITATGQRVTLRCSPRSGDLSVYWYQQSLDQGLQFLIQYYNGEERAKGNILERFSAQQFPDLHSELNLSSLELGDSALYFCASSVGPGTGYGYTFGSGTRLTVV.

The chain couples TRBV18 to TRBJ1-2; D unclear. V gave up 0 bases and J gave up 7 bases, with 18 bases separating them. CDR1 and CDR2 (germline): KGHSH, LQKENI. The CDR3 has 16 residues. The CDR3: CASSPPGVGSVGGYTF. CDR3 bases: TGTGCCAGCTCACCACCCGGGGTGGGGAGTGTAGGTGGCTACACCTTC.

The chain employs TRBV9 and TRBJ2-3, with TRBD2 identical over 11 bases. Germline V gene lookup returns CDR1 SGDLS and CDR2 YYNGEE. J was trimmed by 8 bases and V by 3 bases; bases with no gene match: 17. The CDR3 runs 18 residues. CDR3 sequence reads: CASSAPVAGGPLWRTQYF. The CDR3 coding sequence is TGTGCCAGCAGCGCCCCTGTAGCGGGAGGGCCGCTATGGCGTACGCAGTATTTT.